This T cell receptor beta chain came from a study of cytomegalovirus exposure and HLA in healthy donors. Overall study findings and caveats: Later analysis showed most CMV-associated TCR beta chains appearing HLA-restricted.

Comment on this clone: Antigen specificity is unknown.

Per the germline V gene, CDR1 is MNHNS and CDR2 is SASEGT. The CDR3 contains 15 residues. With 4 bases removed from V and 4 bases from J, the gap between germline ends came to 16 bases. Vbeta (60) and Jbeta (13) primers were used in the PCR. Here immunoSEQ multiplex PCR was the method, and the copy in TCRdb shows in-frame clones only, minus some. In the table there are about 110,000 clones, approximately 84% of which are singletons. The sequenced sample was PBMCs. This TCR came from a man aged 50 to 60 in good health and CMV-seronegative. J is TRBJ1-2 and V is TRBV6-1, with D maybe TRBD1 (6 bases). CDR3 sequence reads: CASSGGSSGVYGYTF. The CDR3 region has the DNA TGTGCCAGCAGTGGGGGTTCCTCAGGGGTCTATGGCTACACCTTC.